This T cell receptor (beta chain) was observed in a study of blood T cells in healthy people across ages. Concerning this clonotype itself: Its antigen is unknown.

There are 14 residues in the CDR3. V lost 5 bases and J lost 4, with 12 bases in between. Germline V lookup: CDR1 MDHEN, CDR2 SYDVKM. A J-beta primer mix and a sample-barcoded 5' primer were used in a second PCR of about 7 to 12 cycles. TCRdb processed the 5' RACE reads anew with MiXCR; each CDR3 protein has one entry. The sample consists of fewer than 1 million distinct CDR3 sequences, roughly 44% of them appearing once. Each sample had at least 6 million PBMCs isolated. The study, taken as a whole, reports: The study found TCR beta diversity correlated strongly with naive T cell percentage. CMV infection status of these donors was not known.

The rearrangement links TRBV28 to TRBJ1-3; D possibly corresponds to TRBD1 (5 bases). The specimen sequenced was blood. The sequence was obtained from a man between 60 and 75 years old in good health. The CDR3 protein is CASSPTGLGNTIYF. DNA of the CDR3: TGTGCCAGCAGTCCTACGGGGCTGGGAAACACCATATATTTT.